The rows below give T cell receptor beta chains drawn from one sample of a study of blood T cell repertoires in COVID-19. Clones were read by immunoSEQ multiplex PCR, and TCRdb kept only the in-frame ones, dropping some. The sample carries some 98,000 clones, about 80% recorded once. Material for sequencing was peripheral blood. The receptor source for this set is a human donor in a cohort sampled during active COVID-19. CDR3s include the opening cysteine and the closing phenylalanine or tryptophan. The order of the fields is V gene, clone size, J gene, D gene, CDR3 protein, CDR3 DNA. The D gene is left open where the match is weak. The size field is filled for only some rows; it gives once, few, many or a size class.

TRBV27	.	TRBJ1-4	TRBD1	CASSPPVGETGANEKLFF	TGTGCCAGCAGTCCCCCCGTTGGTGAGACAGGGGCTAATGAAAAACTGTTTTTT
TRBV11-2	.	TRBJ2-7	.	CASSWDKYEQYF	TGTGCCAGCAGCTGGGACAAGTACGAGCAGTACTTC
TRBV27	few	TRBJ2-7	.	CASSDLREQYF	TGTGCCAGCAGTGACCTGAGGGAGCAGTACTTC
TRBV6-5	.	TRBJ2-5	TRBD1	CASSLGQGGPETQYF	TGTGCCAGCAGTCTGGGACAGGGAGGTCCAGAGACCCAGTACTTC
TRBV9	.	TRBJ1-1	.	CASSALGQMNTEAFF	TGTGCCAGCAGCGCCCTCGGACAGATGAACACTGAAGCTTTCTTT
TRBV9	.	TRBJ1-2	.	CASSGRVGYTF	TGTGCCAGCAGCGGGAGGGTTGGCTACACCTTC
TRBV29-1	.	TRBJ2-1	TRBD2	CSVAGTSGSYNEQFF	TGCAGCGTGGCGGGGACTAGCGGGAGTTACAATGAGCAGTTCTTC
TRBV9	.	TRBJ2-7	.	CASSPTRAWGEGSYEQYF	TGTGCCAGCAGCCCGACGCGTGCTTGGGGGGAAGGTTCCTACGAGCAGTACTTC
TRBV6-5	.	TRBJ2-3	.	CASRPGGGGTQYF	TGTGCCAGCAGGCCTGGGGGAGGAGGTACGCAGTATTTT
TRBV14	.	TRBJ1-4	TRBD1	CASSLYRAQGGKLFF	TGTGCCAGCAGCCTATACCGGGCCCAGGGGGGAAAACTGTTTTTT
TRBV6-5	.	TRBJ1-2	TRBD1	CASSYSDREDGYTF	TGTGCCAGCAGTTACTCCGACAGGGAGGATGGCTACACCTTC
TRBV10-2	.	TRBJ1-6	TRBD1	CASSQDLIRQGGSPLHF	TGCGCCAGCAGCCAAGACCTTATTCGACAGGGGGGTTCACCCCTCCACTTT
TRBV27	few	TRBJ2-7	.	CASSLAVDYEQYF	TGTGCCAGCAGTTTAGCGGTAGACTACGAGCAGTACTTC
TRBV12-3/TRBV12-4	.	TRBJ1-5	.	CASGLYSNQPQHF	TGTGCCAGCGGGCTATATAGCAATCAGCCCCAGCATTTT
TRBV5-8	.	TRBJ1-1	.	CASSLQGGLNTEAFF	TGTGCCAGCAGCCTACAAGGAGGGTTGAACACTGAAGCTTTCTTT
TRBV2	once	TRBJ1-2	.	CASSELGLYGYTF	TGTGCCAGCAGTGAACTTGGACTGTATGGCTACACCTTC
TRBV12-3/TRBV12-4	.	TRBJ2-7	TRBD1	CASSIGGPYEQYF	TGTGCCAGCTCCATAGGGGGCCCCTACGAGCAGTACTTC
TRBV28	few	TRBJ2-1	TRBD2	CASSPPGLVRDEQFF	TGTGCCAGCAGTCCTCCGGGACTAGTTAGGGATGAGCAGTTCTTC
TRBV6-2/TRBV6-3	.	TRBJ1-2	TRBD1	CASSYSSRRTGGLGGYTF	TGTGCCAGCAGTTACTCATCACGCCGGACAGGGGGATTGGGCGGCTACACCTTC